This T cell receptor (beta chain) appears in the sequencing data of a study of cytomegalovirus exposure and HLA in healthy donors. Study results and limitations: It was likely that a cluster of highly shared sequence variants was a sequencing artifact. Accurate predictions that matched the HLA-A and HLA-B alleles of most subjects were reportedly made from TCR beta sequences.

Though probably carrying unrecorded immune exposures, donors were nominally healthy at sampling. Primers included in the PCR were 60 Vbeta and 13 Jbeta primers. Libraries were prepared by immunoSEQ multiplex PCR; TCRdb keeps only in-frame clonotypes and omits some of them. The table has 35,000 to 45,000 clones, 45% to 60% seen once. Only a few counts were recorded for this clone. The antigen is not known. CDR1 and CDR2 from the germline V gene are SGHTA and FQGNSA. V was clipped by 3 bases and J by 7 bases, with 18 bases between them. This CDR3 is built from 15 residues. This sequence joins TRBV7-2 and TRBJ1-1, with no clear D. The material sequenced was PBMCs. The sequence was obtained from a man aged 60 to 69 in good health and CMV-seronegative. The CDR3 protein is CASSFRTSEGGEAFF. The CDR3 DNA follows: TGTGCCAGCAGCTTCAGGACGAGCGAGGGTGGTGAAGCTTTCTTT.